This T cell receptor (beta chain) was obtained from a study of T cell responses to AZD1222 COVID-19 vaccine. Study overall: Second-dose schedules of about 4 or about 12 weeks were combined.

Germline V gives CDR1 MRHNA, CDR2 SNTAGT. V was trimmed by 5 bases and J by 0 bases, leaving 11 bases between them. The CDR3 totals 15 residues. Repertoires were generated with immunoSEQ multiplex PCR, while TCRdb's copy carries only in-frame clones and drops some. This sample yields some 120,000 clones, of which 93% are seen a single time; 2.5% to 3.5% belongs to the top ten. The receptor's source is an adult in good health. The chain links TRBV6-4 to TRBJ2-1; the D is unclear. The material was peripheral blood, obtained on day 0 of AZD1222 vaccination. The CDR3 loop reads CASSPVPGSYNEQFF. DNA of the CDR3: TGTGCCAGCAGTCCCGTCCCTGGCTCCTACAATGAGCAGTTCTTC.